This paragraph covers one T cell receptor (beta chain) sequence. Its target is unknown. In the authors' methods: ImmunoSEQ supplied junction-only sequences lacking quality scores, so filtering was different. The table came from immunoSEQ multiplex PCR; TCRdb's copy has only in-frame clones and leaves some out. From that table come the V and J calls and clone size; the DNA was used to work out D and trimming. The sample consists of millions of clones, roughly 92% of them appearing once. CDR1 MNHNY and CDR2 SVGAGI come from the germline V gene (reference sequence). The CDR3 contains 14 residues. V was shortened by 6 bases and J by 0 bases, with 9 bases between the two germline ends. This record belongs to a study of shared clonotypes between healthy human individuals. Study details: Each donor's CD8 memory used one plate, CD8 naive two, each CD4 subset three. Study-level results: Non-shared clonotypes had lower generation probabilities than clonotypes shared by all four sorted-subset donors. Estimated richness was generally greater in naive than memory subsets.

This chain links TRBV6-6 with TRBJ1-5; D is undetermined. The sequence came from a young man in good health. Sequencing was carried out using naive CD4+ T cells sorted from blood. Subset noted: CD45RA+ positively selected. CDR3 nucleotides: TGTGCCAGCAGGCCGCGAAATAGCAATCAGCCCCAGCATTTT. Translation: CASRPRNSNQPQHF.